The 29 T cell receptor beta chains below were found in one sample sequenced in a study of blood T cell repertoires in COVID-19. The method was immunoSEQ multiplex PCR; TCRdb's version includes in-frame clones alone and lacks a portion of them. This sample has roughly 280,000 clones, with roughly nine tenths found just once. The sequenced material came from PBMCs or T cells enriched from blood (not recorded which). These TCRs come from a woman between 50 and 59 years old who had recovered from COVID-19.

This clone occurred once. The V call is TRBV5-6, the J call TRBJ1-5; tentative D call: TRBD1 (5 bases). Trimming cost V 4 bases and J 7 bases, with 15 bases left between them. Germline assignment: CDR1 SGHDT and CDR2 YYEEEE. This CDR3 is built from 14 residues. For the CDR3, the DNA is TGTGCCAGCAGCCTTGGGACTGGGCGGCAGCCCCAGCATTTT. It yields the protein CASSLGTGRQPQHF. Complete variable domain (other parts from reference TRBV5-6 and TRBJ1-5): DAGVTQSPTHLIKTRGQQVTLRCSPKSGHDTVSWYQQALGQGPQFIFQYYEEEERQRGNFPDRFSGHQFPNYSSELNVNALLLGDSALYLCASSLGTGRQPQHFGDGTRLSIL.

The CDR3 sequence is CASSLRGGNGYTF. DNA of the CDR3: TGTGCCAGCAGCTTGAGAGGGGGCAATGGCTACACCTTC. The J gene is TRBJ1-2, the V gene TRBV5-4; 7 nucleotides match TRBD1. The J segment lost 6 bases and the V segment lost 1 base, leaving 3 bases of the junction unmatched. This CDR3 has 13 amino acids. Germline lookup yields CDR1 SGHNT and CDR2 YYREEE (reference sequence).

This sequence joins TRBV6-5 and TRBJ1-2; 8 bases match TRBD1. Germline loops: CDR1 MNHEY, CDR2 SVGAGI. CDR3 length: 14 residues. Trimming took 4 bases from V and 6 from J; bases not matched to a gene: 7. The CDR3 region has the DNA TGTGCCAGCAGTTCCGGACAGGGAGGACATGGCTACACCTTC. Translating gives CASSSGQGGHGYTF.

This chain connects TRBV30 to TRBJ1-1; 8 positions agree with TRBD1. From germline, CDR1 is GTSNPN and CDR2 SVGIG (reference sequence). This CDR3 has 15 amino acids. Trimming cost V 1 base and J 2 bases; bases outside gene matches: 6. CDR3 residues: CAWSARRGLNTEAFF. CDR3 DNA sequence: TGTGCCTGGAGTGCCCGCAGGGGGCTTAACACTGAAGCTTTCTTT.

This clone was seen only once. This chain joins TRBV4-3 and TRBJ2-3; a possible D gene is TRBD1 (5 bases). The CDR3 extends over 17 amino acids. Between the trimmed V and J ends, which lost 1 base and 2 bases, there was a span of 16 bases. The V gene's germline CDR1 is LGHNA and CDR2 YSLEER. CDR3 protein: CASSQGGRSRATDTQYF. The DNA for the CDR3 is TGCGCCAGCAGCCAAGGGGGAAGGAGCAGGGCCACAGATACGCAGTATTTT.

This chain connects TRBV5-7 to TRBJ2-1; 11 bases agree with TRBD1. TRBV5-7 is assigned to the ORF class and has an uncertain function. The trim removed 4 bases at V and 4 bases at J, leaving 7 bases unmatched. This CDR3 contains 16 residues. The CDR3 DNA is TGTGCCAGCAGCATCGCTGGGGACAGGGGGTACAATGAGCAGTTCTTC. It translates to CASSIAGDRGYNEQFF.

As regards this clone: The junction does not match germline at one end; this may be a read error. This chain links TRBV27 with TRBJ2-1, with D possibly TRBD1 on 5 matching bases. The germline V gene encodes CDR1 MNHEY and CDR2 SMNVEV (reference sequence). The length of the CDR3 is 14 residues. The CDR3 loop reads CASMVIRADKEQFF. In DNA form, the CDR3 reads TGTGCCAGCATGGTGATCAGGGCAGACAAGGAGCAGTTCTTC.

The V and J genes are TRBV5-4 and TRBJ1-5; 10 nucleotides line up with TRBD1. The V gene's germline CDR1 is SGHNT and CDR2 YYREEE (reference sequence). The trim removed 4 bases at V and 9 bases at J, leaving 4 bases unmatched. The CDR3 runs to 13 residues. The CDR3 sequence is CASSRQGAPPQHF. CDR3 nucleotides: TGTGCCAGCAGCAGACAGGGGGCACCGCCCCAGCATTTT.

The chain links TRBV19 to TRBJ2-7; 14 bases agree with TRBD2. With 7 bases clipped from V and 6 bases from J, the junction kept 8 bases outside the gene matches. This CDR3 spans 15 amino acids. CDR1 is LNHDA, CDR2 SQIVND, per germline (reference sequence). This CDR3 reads CASTARTSGRSEQYF. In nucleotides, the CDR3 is TGTGCCAGTACCGCAAGGACTAGCGGGAGGTCCGAGCAGTACTTC.

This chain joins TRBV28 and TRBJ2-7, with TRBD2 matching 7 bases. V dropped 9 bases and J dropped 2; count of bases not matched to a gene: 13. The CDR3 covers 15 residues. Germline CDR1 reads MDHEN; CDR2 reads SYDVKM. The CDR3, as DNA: TGTGCCAGTAGGGCTTTTAGCGGGTTCACCTACGAGCAGTACTTC. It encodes CASRAFSGFTYEQYF.

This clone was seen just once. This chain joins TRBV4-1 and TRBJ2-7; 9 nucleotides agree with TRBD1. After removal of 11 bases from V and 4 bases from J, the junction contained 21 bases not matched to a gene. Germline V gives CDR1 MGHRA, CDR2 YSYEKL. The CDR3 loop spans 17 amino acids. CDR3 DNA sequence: TGCGCCCCCAGCCGCCAAGGGGGCCCCGGGACAGGGTACGAGCAGTACTTC. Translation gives CAPSRQGGPGTGYEQYF.

The CDR3 bases are TGTGCCAGCAGCCATCGGGACAGGGAATACGAGCAGTACTTC. This gives the protein CASSHRDREYEQYF. The chain recombines TRBV3-1 (or the pseudogene TRBV3-2) with TRBJ2-7; TRBD1 agrees at 9 bases. Germline assignment: CDR1 LGHDT and CDR2 YNNKEL (reference sequence). The CDR3 consists of 14 residues. V shed 3 bases and J 4 bases; nucleotides not matched to a gene: 4.

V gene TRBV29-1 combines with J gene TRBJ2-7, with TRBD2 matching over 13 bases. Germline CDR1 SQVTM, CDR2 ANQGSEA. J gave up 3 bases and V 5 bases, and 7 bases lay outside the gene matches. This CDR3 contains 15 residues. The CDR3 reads CSVSAGTSGIYEQYF. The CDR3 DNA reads TGCAGCGTTTCCGCCGGGACTAGCGGGATCTACGAGCAGTACTTC.

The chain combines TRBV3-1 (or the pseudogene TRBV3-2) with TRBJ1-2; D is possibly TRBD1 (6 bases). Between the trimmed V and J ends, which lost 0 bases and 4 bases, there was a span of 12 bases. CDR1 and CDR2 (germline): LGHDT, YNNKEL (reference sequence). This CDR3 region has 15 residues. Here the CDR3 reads CASSQETGKGYGYTF. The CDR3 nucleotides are TGTGCCAGCAGCCAAGAGACAGGCAAAGGCTATGGCTACACCTTC.

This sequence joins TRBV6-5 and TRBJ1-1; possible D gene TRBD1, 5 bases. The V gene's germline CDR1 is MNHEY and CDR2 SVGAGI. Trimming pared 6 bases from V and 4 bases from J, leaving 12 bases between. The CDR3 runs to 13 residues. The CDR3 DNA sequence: TGTGCCAGCAGCCTAGGGGCGACCACTGAAGCTTTCTTT. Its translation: CASSLGATTEAFF.

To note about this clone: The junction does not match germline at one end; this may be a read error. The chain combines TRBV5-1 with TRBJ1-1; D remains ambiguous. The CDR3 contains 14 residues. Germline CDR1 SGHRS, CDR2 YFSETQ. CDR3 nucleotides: TGCGCCAGCAGCTTTGATGGGCTGAAAACTGAAGCTTTCTTT. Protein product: CASSFDGLKTEAFF.

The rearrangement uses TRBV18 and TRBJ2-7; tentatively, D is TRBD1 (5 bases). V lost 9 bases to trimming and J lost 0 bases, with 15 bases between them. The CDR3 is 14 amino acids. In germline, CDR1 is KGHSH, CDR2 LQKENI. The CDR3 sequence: CASRPRVSSYEQYF. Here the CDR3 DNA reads TGTGCCAGTCGTCCCAGGGTCAGCTCCTACGAGCAGTACTTC.

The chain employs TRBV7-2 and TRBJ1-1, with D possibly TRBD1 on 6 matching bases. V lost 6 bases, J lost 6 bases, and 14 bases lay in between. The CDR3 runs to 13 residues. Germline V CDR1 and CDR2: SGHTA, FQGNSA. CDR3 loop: CASRRGGSSEAFF. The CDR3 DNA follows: TGTGCCAGCAGGAGGGGGGGGTCGTCTGAAGCTTTCTTT.

For the CDR3, the DNA is TGTGCCAGCAGCCCGAGGGACAGGGGTGGCTACACCTTC. Residues: CASSPRDRGGYTF. This chain joins TRBV28 and TRBJ1-2, with 10 bases fitting TRBD1. CDR3 size: 13 residues. Germline CDR1 MDHEN, CDR2 SYDVKM. V was pared by 6 bases and J by 7 bases, with 5 bases of the junction left unmatched.

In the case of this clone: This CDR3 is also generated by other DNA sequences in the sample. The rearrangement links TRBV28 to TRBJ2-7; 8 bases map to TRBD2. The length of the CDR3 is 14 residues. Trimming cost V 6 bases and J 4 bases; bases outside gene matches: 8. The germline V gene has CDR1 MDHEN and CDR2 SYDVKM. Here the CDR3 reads CASSGHGGGYEQYF. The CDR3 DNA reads TGTGCCAGCAGCGGTCACGGGGGGGGGTACGAGCAGTACTTC.

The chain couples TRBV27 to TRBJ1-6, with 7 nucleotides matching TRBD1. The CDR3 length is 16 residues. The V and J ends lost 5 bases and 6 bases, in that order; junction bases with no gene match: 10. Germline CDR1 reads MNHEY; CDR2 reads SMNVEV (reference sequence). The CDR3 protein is CASSMTPGQLNSPLHF. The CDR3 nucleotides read TGTGCCAGCAGTATGACGCCGGGACAGCTTAATTCACCCCTCCACTTT.

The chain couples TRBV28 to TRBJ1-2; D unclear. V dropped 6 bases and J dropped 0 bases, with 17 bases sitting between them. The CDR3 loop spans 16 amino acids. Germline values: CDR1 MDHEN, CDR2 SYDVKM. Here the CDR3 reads CASRTHGQESNYGYTF. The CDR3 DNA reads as TGTGCCAGCAGGACACATGGGCAAGAATCTAACTATGGCTACACCTTC.

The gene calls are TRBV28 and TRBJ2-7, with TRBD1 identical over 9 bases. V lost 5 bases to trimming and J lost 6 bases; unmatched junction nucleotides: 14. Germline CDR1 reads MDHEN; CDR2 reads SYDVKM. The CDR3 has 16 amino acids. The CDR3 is CASSLTPGQGSSEQYF. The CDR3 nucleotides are TGTGCCAGCAGTCTCACACCGGGACAGGGTTCATCCGAGCAGTACTTC.

For the CDR3, the DNA is TGTGCCACCAGTGACCCTATCCGGGGCACTGAAGCTTTCTTT. Translating gives CATSDPIRGTEAFF. The chain recombines TRBV24-1 with TRBJ1-1, with no clear D. This CDR3 comprises 14 residues. Trimming pared 4 bases from V and 4 bases from J, leaving 12 bases between. The germline V gene encodes CDR1 KGHDR and CDR2 SFDVKD.

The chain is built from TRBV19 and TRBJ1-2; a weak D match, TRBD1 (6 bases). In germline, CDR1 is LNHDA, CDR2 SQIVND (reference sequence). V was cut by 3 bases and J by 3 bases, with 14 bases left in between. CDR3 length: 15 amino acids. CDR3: CASSIGTIRHYGYTF. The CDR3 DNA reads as TGTGCCAGTAGTATCGGGACAATCAGGCACTATGGCTACACCTTC.

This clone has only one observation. The CDR3 region has the DNA TGTGCCAGCAGCTTGACCCACAGTTTCAATCAGCCCCAGCATTTT. Residues: CASSLTHSFNQPQHF. The genes are TRBV5-4 and TRBJ1-5; D unresolved. From germline, CDR1 is SGHNT and CDR2 YYREEE (reference sequence). V lost 1 base and J lost 3, with 11 bases in between. The CDR3 consists of 15 residues.

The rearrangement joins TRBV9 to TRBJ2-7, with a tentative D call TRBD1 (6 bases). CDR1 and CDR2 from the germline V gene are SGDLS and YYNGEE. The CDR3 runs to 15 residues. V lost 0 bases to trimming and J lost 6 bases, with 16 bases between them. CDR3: CASSVGGWTDGEQYF. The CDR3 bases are TGTGCCAGCAGCGTAGGGGGTTGGACAGACGGCGAGCAGTACTTC. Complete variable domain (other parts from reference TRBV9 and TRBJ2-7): DSGVTQTPKHLITATGQRVTLRCSPRSGDLSVYWYQQSLDQGLQFLIQYYNGEERAKGNILERFSAQQFPDLHSELNLSSLELGDSALYFCASSVGGWTDGEQYFGPGTRLTVT.

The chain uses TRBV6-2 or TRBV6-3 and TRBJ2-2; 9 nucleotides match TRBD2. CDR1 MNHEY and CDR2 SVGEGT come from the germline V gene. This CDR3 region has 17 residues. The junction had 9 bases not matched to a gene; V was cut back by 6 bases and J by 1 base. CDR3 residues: CASSTSKTSGNTGELFF. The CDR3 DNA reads TGTGCCAGCAGCACATCGAAGACTAGCGGGAACACCGGGGAGCTGTTTTTT.

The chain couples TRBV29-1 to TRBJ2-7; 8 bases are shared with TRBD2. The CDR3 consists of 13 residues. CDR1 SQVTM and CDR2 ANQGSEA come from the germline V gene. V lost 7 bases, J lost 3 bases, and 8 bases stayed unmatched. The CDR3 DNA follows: TGCAGCGGGGGTTTCACTAGCGGCTACGAGCAGTACTTC. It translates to CSGGFTSGYEQYF.